This T cell receptor (beta chain) was identified during a study of T cell responses to AZD1222 COVID-19 vaccine. This CDR3 is 15 amino acids long. Germline V gene lookup returns CDR1 LGHDT and CDR2 YNNKEL (reference sequence). V shed 3 bases and J 3 bases; nucleotides not matched to a gene: 0. Points on this clone: Its antigen is as yet unknown.

Overall study results and limits: Elevations in Spike-specific TCR breadth and depth followed administration of two AZD1222 doses. Donor demographics were predominantly white British with a female majority; clonal diversity may be underestimated. In all cases, repertoires were sampled only after the peak T cell response. Baseline testing showed seropositivity in only five or six AZD1222 recipients.

The assay was immunoSEQ multiplex PCR, and TCRdb's table has in-frame clones only and misses some. The sample consists of about 130,000 clones, over 70% of them appearing once. This receptor was taken from an adult in good health. The sample consisted of peripheral blood, taken on day 0 of AZD1222 vaccination. The chain employs TRBV3-1 (or the pseudogene TRBV3-2) and TRBJ2-2; TRBD2 matches 11 bases. The CDR3 nucleotides are TGTGCCAGCAGCCAGGGACTAGCGGACACCGGGGAGCTGTTTTTT. Protein product: CASSQGLADTGELFF.